These T cell receptor beta chains were read from a single sample in a study of metastatic and nonmetastatic thyroid tumors. Via MiXCR, TCRdb re-called the PCR reads. The data contain 40,000 to 50,000 clones, roughly 3.9% of them singletons. Sequencing input: blood. Receptors were obtained from a female donor with papillary thyroid cancer or a benign thyroid nodule (not recorded which). Some clones in this sample may be carry-over from other donors' samples. Both conserved end residues are part of each CDR3. Each record gives: clone size, D gene, J gene, V gene, CDR3 protein, CDR3 DNA. The D gene is left open where the match is weak. A row's size may be missing; if present it is once, few, many or a size class.

. | . | TRBJ1-1 | TRBV27 | CASNLSFSLDGTEAFF | TGTGCCAGCAATTTATCGTTCAGCCTAGACGGGACTGAAGCTTTCTTT
many | . | TRBJ1-1 | TRBV19 | CASSRQPTTEAFF | TGTGCCAGTAGTAGACAGCCCACCACTGAAGCTTTCTTT
. | . | TRBJ1-3 | TRBV30 | CAWGSGAGNTIYF | TGTGCCTGGGGATCAGGGGCTGGAAACACCATATATTTT
many | . | TRBJ2-1 | TRBV6-5 | CASSYIVGYNEQFF | TGTGCCAGCAGTTACATCGTCGGTTACAATGAGCAGTTCTTC
many | . | TRBJ2-2 | TRBV27 | CASSDHPRLLKNTGELFF | TGTGCCAGCAGCGACCACCCCAGACTACTAAAGAACACCGGGGAGCTGTTTTTT
few | . | TRBJ1-2 | TRBV6-1 | CASSLNGWGDRYGYTF | TGTGCCAGCAGTCTCAACGGTTGGGGGGATCGCTATGGCTACACCTTC
medium-sized | . | TRBJ2-7 | TRBV6-1 | CASSPPDYHPDYEQYF | TGTGCCAGCAGTCCCCCGGACTACCACCCCGACTACGAGCAGTACTTC
. | . | TRBJ2-6 | TRBV5-1 | CASSLGYNSWANVLTF | TGCGCCAGCAGCTTGGGTTACAACTCTTGGGCCAACGTCCTGACTTTC
few | . | TRBJ2-1 | TRBV19 | CASSTSLDWNNEQFF | TGTGCCAGTAGTACATCCCTGGACTGGAACAATGAGCAGTTCTTC
few | TRBD2 | TRBJ2-2 | TRBV28 | CASRRPIAGGRGGELFF | TGTGCCAGCAGACGACCGATAGCGGGAGGGCGCGGCGGGGAGCTGTTTTTT
many | . | TRBJ1-5 | TRBV5-8 | CASSIGTSRSNQPQHF | TGTGCCAGCAGCATAGGGACCTCTCGGAGCAATCAGCCCCAGCATTTT
. | . | TRBJ2-7 | TRBV20-1 | CSARQGPYEQYF | TGCAGTGCTAGACAGGGCCCCTACGAGCAGTACTTC